This is a list of T cell receptor beta chains from one sample in a study of shared clonotypes between healthy human individuals. Sequencing used immunoSEQ multiplex PCR; TCRdb keeps in-frame clones, though not all of them. This sample has 2 million to 3 million clones, with 90% to 95% found just once. The sample comprised naive CD4+ T cells from PBMCs. The receptors come from a man younger than 35 in good health. Some clones in this sample may be carry-over from other donors' samples. Both conserved end residues are part of each CDR3. Fields, in order: J gene, V gene, D gene, clone size, CDR3 protein, CDR3 DNA. The D gene is left open where the match is weak. Size tells how often a clone was seen (once, few, many) or the class of an expanded clone, and some rows leave it out.

TRBJ1-5	TRBV5-5	.	once	CASSFDHNQPQHF	TGTGCCAGCAGCTTCGACCACAATCAGCCCCAGCATTTT
TRBJ2-5	TRBV7-3	.	once	CASSSGGAQETQYF	TGTGCCAGCAGCTCAGGGGGGGCCCAAGAGACCCAGTACTTC
TRBJ2-1	TRBV21-1	.	.	CASSKSWGPYYNEQFF	TGTGCCAGCAGCAAGAGTTGGGGACCCTACTACAATGAGCAGTTCTTC
TRBJ2-3	TRBV28	TRBD2	.	CASRQGGSGDTQYF	TGTGCCAGCAGGCAAGGCGGGAGCGGCGATACGCAGTATTTT
TRBJ1-2	TRBV6-1	.	.	CASSEVPGVGGYTF	TGTGCCAGCAGTGAAGTACCAGGCGTTGGGGGCTACACCTTC
TRBJ2-7	TRBV30	TRBD2	.	CAWSVARTSGSPYEQYF	TGTGCCTGGAGTGTAGCCCGGACTAGCGGGAGCCCCTACGAGCAGTACTTC
TRBJ2-7	TRBV5-5	TRBD1	.	CASSPRQGAYEQYF	TGTGCCAGCAGCCCGAGACAGGGGGCCTACGAGCAGTACTTC
TRBJ2-3	TRBV11-2	.	.	CASSRGTSLVSTDTQYF	TGTGCCAGCAGCCGAGGAACTAGCCTAGTTAGCACAGATACGCAGTATTTT
TRBJ1-3	TRBV29-1	.	once	CSGGGPGNTIYF	TGCAGCGGGGGGGGTCCTGGAAACACCATATATTTT
TRBJ2-1	TRBV7-8	TRBD1	.	CASSLGQGYNEQFF	TGTGCCAGCAGCTTAGGACAGGGGTACAATGAGCAGTTCTTC
TRBJ2-3	TRBV9	TRBD1	once	CASSRTGYTDTQYF	TGTGCCAGCAGCAGGACAGGGTACACAGATACGCAGTATTTT
TRBJ2-2	TRBV7-9	.	once	CASSQLPEAGTGELFF	TGTGCCAGCAGCCAATTGCCGGAGGCGGGGACCGGGGAGCTGTTTTTT
TRBJ2-3	TRBV7-2	TRBD2	.	CASSSASGSGTDTQYF	TGTGCCAGCAGCTCGGCTAGCGGCTCGGGCACAGATACGCAGTATTTT
TRBJ2-7	TRBV5-4	TRBD1	.	CASSLDQGAAYEQYF	TGTGCCAGCAGCTTGGATCAGGGGGCGGCCTACGAGCAGTACTTC
TRBJ2-7	TRBV19	.	.	CASSPLWGRASSYEQYF	TGTGCCAGTAGTCCTTTATGGGGCAGGGCGAGCTCCTACGAGCAGTACTTC
TRBJ2-7	TRBV18	TRBD2	.	CASSPLGSGGSYEQYF	TGTGCCAGCTCACCCCTAGGCAGCGGGGGCTCCTACGAGCAGTACTTC
TRBJ2-7	TRBV6-6	TRBD1	.	CASRDRDRGSYEQYF	TGTGCCAGCAGGGACCGGGACAGGGGCTCCTACGAGCAGTACTTC
TRBJ1-3	TRBV2	.	.	CASSAEYSGNTIYF	TGTGCCAGCAGTGCAGAATACTCTGGAAACACCATATATTTT
TRBJ2-7	TRBV5-1	.	.	CASSFDNSYEQYF	TGCGCCAGCAGCTTTGACAACTCCTACGAGCAGTACTTC
TRBJ1-1	TRBV18	.	.	CASSPGLNFPEAFF	TGTGCCAGCTCACCAGGCTTGAATTTCCCTGAAGCTTTCTTT
TRBJ2-2	TRBV18	.	.	CASSPNTGELFF	TGTGCCAGCTCCCCGAACACCGGGGAGCTGTTTTTT
TRBJ2-1	TRBV19	.	.	CASSLRPGDEQFF	TGTGCCAGTAGTCTCAGACCTGGGGATGAGCAGTTCTTC
TRBJ2-1	TRBV11-2	.	.	CASSLDRGNEQFF	TGTGCCAGCAGCTTAGATCGCGGCAATGAGCAGTTCTTC